The present TCR beta chain was sequenced within a study of identifying expanded T cells in peripheral blood. Libraries were prepared by immunoSEQ multiplex PCR; TCRdb keeps only in-frame clonotypes and omits some of them. The profile shows about 91,000 clones, more than 70% of them singletons. The CDR3 loop spans 15 amino acids. The V and J ends lost 4 bases and 2 bases respectively, with 15 bases between them. Germline-derived CDR1 and CDR2 are SGDLS and YYNGEE. This TCR was sampled from a person aged 18 to 69 in good health. The genes are TRBV9 and TRBJ1-1, with D possibly TRBD1 on 6 matching bases. Sequenced: blood. CDR3 amino acids: CASSPHRGANTEAFF. CDR3 sequence (DNA): TGTGCCAGCAGCCCCCATCGGGGGGCCAACACTGAAGCTTTCTTT.